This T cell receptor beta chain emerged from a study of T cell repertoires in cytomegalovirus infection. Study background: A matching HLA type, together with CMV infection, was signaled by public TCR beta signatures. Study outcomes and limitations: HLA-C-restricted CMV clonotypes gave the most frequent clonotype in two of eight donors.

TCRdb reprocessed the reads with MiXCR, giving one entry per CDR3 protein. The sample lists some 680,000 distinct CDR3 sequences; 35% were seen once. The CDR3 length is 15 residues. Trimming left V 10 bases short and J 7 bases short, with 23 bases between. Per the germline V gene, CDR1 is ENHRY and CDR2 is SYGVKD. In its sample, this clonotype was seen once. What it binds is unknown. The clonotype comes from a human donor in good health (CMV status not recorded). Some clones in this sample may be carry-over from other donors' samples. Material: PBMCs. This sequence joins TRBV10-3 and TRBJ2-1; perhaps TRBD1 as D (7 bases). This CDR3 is CATIERQGGWNEQFF. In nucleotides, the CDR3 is TGTGCCACCATAGAGCGACAGGGAGGTTGGAATGAGCAGTTCTTC.